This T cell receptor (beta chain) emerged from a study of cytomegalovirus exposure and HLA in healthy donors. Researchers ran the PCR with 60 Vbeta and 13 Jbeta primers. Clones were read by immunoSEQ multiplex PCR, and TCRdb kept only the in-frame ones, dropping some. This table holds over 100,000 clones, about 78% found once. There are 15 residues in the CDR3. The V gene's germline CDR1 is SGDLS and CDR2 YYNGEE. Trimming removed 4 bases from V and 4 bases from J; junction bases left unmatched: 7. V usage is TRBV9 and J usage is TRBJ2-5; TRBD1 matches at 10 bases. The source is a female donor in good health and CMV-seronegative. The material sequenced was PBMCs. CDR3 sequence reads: CASSLRDRGRETQYF. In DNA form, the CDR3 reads TGTGCCAGCAGCCTCAGGGACAGGGGCCGAGAGACCCAGTACTTC.